Listed here are 7 T cell receptor beta chains from one sample, sequenced in a study of shared clonotypes between healthy human individuals (dated by TCRdb to the early 2020s). To prepare the library, the immunoSEQ multiplex PCR assay was applied. Drawn from immuneACCESS, this table holds only the in-frame rearrangements with V and J called that TCRdb kept. Clones are partly lost; checked studies trace under half to an unresolved V gene and leave the rest unexplained. A total of about 2 million clones appear in this sample, roughly 95% of them only once. The ten largest clones add up to more than 0.1% of the sample. The source material was naive CD4+ T cells sorted from blood. The sample's cell subset or site label, in plain terms: CD45RA+ positively selected. Receptors were obtained from a man between 18 and 29 years old in good health.

A word on this clone: This CDR3 is also generated by other DNA sequences in the sample. V is TRBV7-2 and J is TRBJ1-2; D gene unclear. V gave up 1 base and J gave up 2 bases, with 5 bases separating them. CDR3 size: 13 residues. Germline assignment: CDR1 SGHTA and CDR2 FQGNSA. The DNA of the CDR3 is TGTGCCAGCAGCTTAGGAGGGAACTATGGCTACACCTTC. The encoded protein is CASSLGGNYGYTF.

The CDR3 DNA sequence: TGTGCCAGCAGCCTCTTTTCCGGGGGTCTCCACAATGAGCAGTTCTTC. Translating it yields CASSLFSGGLHNEQFF. The chain combines TRBV11-3 with TRBJ2-1, with TRBD2 as a possible D gene (6 bases). V gave up 5 bases and J gave up 5 bases, with 19 bases separating them. CDR1 and CDR2 (germline): SGHNT, YENEEA. The CDR3 spans 16 residues. Full variable domain (missing parts from reference TRBV11-3 and TRBJ2-1): EAGVVQSPRYKIIEKKQPVAFWCNPISGHNTLYWYLQNLGQGPELLIRYENEEAVDDSQLPKDRFSAERLKGVDSTLKIQPAELGDSAVYLCASSLFSGGLHNEQFFGPGTRLTVL.

The chain is built from TRBV19 and TRBJ2-7; perhaps TRBD1 as D (6 bases). V gave up 5 bases and J gave up 3 bases, with 17 bases separating them. This CDR3 contains 15 residues. The germline CDR1 and CDR2 sequences are LNHDA and SQIVND (reference sequence). The CDR3 DNA reads TGTGCCAGTAGTCGAGGGGCAGGGGTTGGCTACGAGCAGTACTTC. Residues: CASSRGAGVGYEQYF. Full variable domain (rest looked up from reference TRBV19 and TRBJ2-7): DGGITQSPKYLFRKEGQNVTLSCEQNLNHDAMYWYRQDPGQGLRLIYYSQIVNDFQKGDIAEGYSVSREKKESFPLTVTSAQKNPTAFYLCASSRGAGVGYEQYFGPGTRLTVT.

The chain combines TRBV7-2 with TRBJ2-2, with D possibly matching TRBD2 (5 bases). Trimming removed 6 bases at V and 10 bases at J, with 18 bases between. The CDR3 extends over 14 amino acids. CDR1 SGHTA and CDR2 FQGNSA come from the germline V gene. The CDR3 protein is CASRPLAEVMELFF. CDR3 DNA: TGTGCCAGCAGACCTTTGGCGGAGGTAATGGAGCTGTTTTTT.

V and J are TRBV28 and TRBJ1-2; TRBD1 agrees at 7 bases. The CDR3 runs 14 residues. Germline values: CDR1 MDHEN, CDR2 SYDVKM. Trimming removed 7 bases from V and 2 bases from J; junction bases left unmatched: 7. CDR3 protein: CASTLIQGNYGYTF. The CDR3 nucleotides are TGTGCCAGCACCCTGATACAGGGGAACTATGGCTACACCTTC.

This clone showed up just once. The sample holds other DNA sequences that translate to the same CDR3. The chain links TRBV18 to TRBJ1-4, with a possible D match to TRBD1 (5 bases). The CDR3 loop spans 15 amino acids. Trimming left V 0 bases short and J 1 base short, with 6 bases between. Germline V gives CDR1 KGHSH, CDR2 LQKENI. For the CDR3, the DNA is TGTGCCAGCTCACCACCGGGGGTAACTAATGAAAAACTGTTTTTT. It specifies CASSPPGVTNEKLFF.

J is TRBJ2-7 and V is TRBV18; no definite D call. The CDR3 length is 11 residues. Trimming pared 1 base from V and 6 bases from J, leaving 4 bases between. Germline lookup yields CDR1 KGHSH and CDR2 LQKENI. The CDR3 sequence is CASSPRVEQYF. The CDR3 DNA sequence: TGTGCCAGCTCACCACGGGTCGAGCAGTACTTC.